A single sample is the source of the 3 T cell receptor beta chains below, sequenced in a study of persistence of HIV-infected CD4 T cells. Overlapping HIV-1 Gag 15-mer peptides at about 1 ug per peptide per mL were used. Responding CD4+ T cells were sorted by upregulation of both CD40 ligand and CD69. These receptors' antigens are unknown. Sequencing used immunoSEQ version 4 in survey mode. Sequencing was performed with immunoSEQ multiplex PCR; in TCRdb, only in-frame clones are kept and a portion is missing. In the table there are tens of thousands of clones, over 65% of which are singletons. Here the sequenced sample was CD4+ T cells sorted from PBMCs after roughly 18-hour stimulation, taken from a patient who received antiretroviral therapy. The receptor source for this set is an adult man with HIV who was CMV-seropositive.

This chain uses TRBV30 with TRBJ2-2; 14 nucleotides line up with TRBD2. V dropped 3 bases and J dropped 0; count of bases not matched to a gene: 9. Germline values: CDR1 GTSNPN, CDR2 SVGIG (reference sequence). The CDR3 length is 19 residues. CDR3 in amino acids: CAWRVRTSGGFANTGELFF. DNA for the CDR3: TGTGCCTGGAGAGTCCGGACTAGCGGGGGGTTCGCGAACACCGGGGAGCTGTTTTTT.

The chain combines TRBV4-1 with TRBJ1-3; 8 nucleotides line up with TRBD1. Trimming took 0 bases from V and 2 from J; bases not matched to a gene: 12. Germline values: CDR1 MGHRA, CDR2 YSYEKL. This CDR3 contains 19 residues. CDR3 bases: TGCGCCAGCAGCCAAGAGTTCCTTGACAGGGGAAGGGCTGGAAACACCATATATTTT. Translating gives CASSQEFLDRGRAGNTIYF.

The rearrangement links TRBV2 to TRBJ2-5, with 9 bases identical to TRBD2. V trimming: 8 bases; J trimming: 5 bases; junction bases outside the gene matches: 6. This CDR3 is 13 amino acids long. From germline, CDR1 is SNHLY and CDR2 FYNNEI. Written as DNA, the CDR3 is TGTGCCAGCGGGCGGGAGGGAGAGGAGACCCAGTACTTC. Protein sequence: CASGREGEETQYF.